Each of the 19 T cell receptor beta chains below was sequenced from the same sample in a study of shared clonotypes between healthy human individuals. Sequenced by immunoSEQ multiplex PCR; TCRdb stores in-frame clones only, minus some. Among about half a million clones listed, about four fifths were seen once. Source material: PBMCs. These receptors all come from a middle-aged woman in good health. Some clones in this sample may be carry-over from other donors' samples.

The V call is TRBV4-1, the J call TRBJ2-5; the D is unclear. Gene TRBJ2-7 matches the end of the DNA better, so the J call may be wrong. The CDR3 sequence is 15 residues long. Germline CDR1 and CDR2: MGHRA and YSYEKL. The CDR3 protein is CASSQVANLAYEQYF. The CDR3 DNA sequence: TGCGCCAGCAGCCAAGTCGCCAATCTAGCCTACGAGCAGTACTTC.

The rearrangement uses TRBV28 and TRBJ2-7; TRBD1 matches at 7 bases. The ends lost 3 bases at V and 3 bases at J; junction bases unmatched: 14. This CDR3 is built from 17 residues. CDR1 and CDR2 from the germline V gene are MDHEN and SYDVKM. The CDR3 spells CASSLTSGAGGVYEQYF. For the CDR3, the DNA is TGTGCCAGCAGTTTGACGTCTGGTGCAGGGGGAGTCTACGAGCAGTACTTC.

The chain employs TRBV9 and TRBJ2-6, with 9 positions matching TRBD1. Trimming removed 2 bases from V and 4 bases from J; junction bases left unmatched: 13. The CDR3 loop spans 19 amino acids. Germline assignment: CDR1 SGDLS and CDR2 YYNGEE. Here the CDR3 DNA reads TGTGCCAGCAGCGTTTCCGCCGGGACAGGGAGAGCGGGGGCCAACGTCCTGACTTTC. Encoded protein: CASSVSAGTGRAGANVLTF.

The rearrangement joins TRBV28 to TRBJ1-5; D possibly corresponds to TRBD1 (5 bases). V was trimmed by 6 bases and J by 3 bases, leaving 15 bases between them. The germline V gene has CDR1 MDHEN and CDR2 SYDVKM. The CDR3 is made up of 15 amino acids. Here the CDR3 DNA reads TGTGCCAGCAGACCCTTTTCTGGGGCCAATCAGCCCCAGCATTTT. It encodes CASRPFSGANQPQHF.

This clone was observed a handful of times. The chain combines TRBV6-6 with TRBJ2-4; D unclear. The CDR3 covers 15 residues. Germline V gene sequence: CDR1 MNHNY, CDR2 SVGAGI (reference sequence). V dropped 6 bases and J dropped 1 base, with 13 bases sitting between them. The CDR3 here is CASSLSIGAKNIQYF. CDR3 DNA sequence: TGTGCCAGCAGCCTAAGCATTGGGGCCAAAAACATTCAGTACTTC.

The chain couples TRBV27 to TRBJ1-1; D remains unclear. V was pared by 5 bases and J by 1 base, with 14 bases between. CDR3 length equals 15 residues. Germline assignment: CDR1 MNHEY and CDR2 SMNVEV (reference sequence). CDR3 nucleotides: TGTGCCAGCAGTCTCGTCCCAAGTGGGAACACTGAAGCTTTCTTT. This sequence encodes CASSLVPSGNTEAFF.

V is TRBV30 and J is TRBJ2-1; TRBD2 aligns across 13 bases. Unmatched junction bases numbered 8, after V lost 3 bases and J lost 9 bases. CDR3 size: 15 residues. Germline lookup yields CDR1 GTSNPN and CDR2 SVGIG (reference sequence). In DNA, the CDR3 is TGTGCCTGGAGCATACTAGCGGGAGGGCCCGGTGAGCAGTTCTTC. Protein sequence: CAWSILAGGPGEQFF.

This sequence joins TRBV28 and TRBJ1-6; D gene ambiguous. The V gene lost 8 bases and the J gene lost 7 bases, with 9 bases spanning the gap. CDR1 MDHEN and CDR2 SYDVKM come from the germline V gene. This CDR3 contains 12 residues. For the CDR3, the DNA is TGTGCCAGCCTCGGCCTCAATTCACCCCTCCACTTT. Protein sequence: CASLGLNSPLHF.

The chain combines TRBV25-1 with TRBJ1-1; D is uncertain. The CDR3 has 13 residues. Germline-derived CDR1 and CDR2 are MGHDK and SYGVNS. Trimming took off 3 bases at V and 0 bases at J, with 5 bases between the two ends. CDR3 residues: CASSDPLNTEAFF. The CDR3 DNA sequence: TGTGCCAGCAGTGACCCATTGAACACTGAAGCTTTCTTT.

This chain joins TRBV4-3 and TRBJ2-3; D is unclear. V shed 0 bases and J shed 2 bases, with 6 bases lying between them. Germline CDR1 LGHNA, CDR2 YSLEER. This CDR3 region has 14 residues. The CDR3 DNA reads TGCGCCAGCAGCCAAGACCGCTACACAGATACGCAGTATTTT. This sequence encodes CASSQDRYTDTQYF.

This clone was detected a few times. The V and J genes are TRBV30 and TRBJ1-5; D call uncertain. The germline gives CDR1 GTSNPN, CDR2 SVGIG (reference sequence). V was clipped by 0 bases and J by 9 bases, with 12 bases between them. CDR3 length equals 13 residues. This chain's CDR3 is CAWSVPGAGPQHF. In DNA form, the CDR3 reads TGTGCCTGGAGTGTACCCGGAGCGGGGCCCCAGCATTTT.

J is TRBJ2-1 and V is TRBV7-3; D is undetermined. The CDR3 runs to 15 residues. Trimming stripped 6 bases from V and 0 bases from J, with 12 bases between. CDR1 and CDR2 (germline): SGHTA, FQGTGA. CDR3 DNA sequence: TGTGCCAGCAGTTTAGCACCGAGCTCCTACAATGAGCAGTTCTTC. It translates to CASSLAPSSYNEQFF.

The chain combines TRBV15 with TRBJ2-7; tentatively, D is TRBD1 (6 bases). CDR1 is LNHNV, CDR2 YYDKDF, per germline (reference sequence). The germline V and J ends were trimmed by 0 bases and 5 bases, with 11 bases remaining between them. CDR3 length: 14 amino acids. The CDR3 spells CATSRDPTGNEQYF. DNA of the CDR3: TGTGCCACCAGCAGAGACCCCACAGGGAACGAGCAGTACTTC.

The chain links TRBV7-6 to TRBJ2-5; D is undetermined. Germline V gives CDR1 SGHVS, CDR2 FNYEAQ. The V end was cut by 1 base, the J end by 4 bases, with 16 bases between. The CDR3 has 16 residues. The DNA for the CDR3 is TGTGCCAGCAGCTTAGACAGAGAACAGCGACGAGAGACCCAGTACTTC. Its translation: CASSLDREQRRETQYF.

Points on this clone: Other DNA sequences in this sample translate to the same CDR3. This sequence joins TRBV18 and TRBJ2-5; D gene unclear. The CDR3 is 13 amino acids. Trimming stripped 0 bases from V and 2 bases from J, with 4 bases between. Germline V gene lookup returns CDR1 KGHSH and CDR2 LQKENI. The CDR3 DNA is TGTGCCAGCTCACCACCGGGGCAAGAGACCCAGTACTTC. Translated, it gives CASSPPGQETQYF.

V and J are TRBV5-5 and TRBJ1-5; possible D gene TRBD1, 5 bases. This CDR3 spans 16 amino acids. The germline V gene has CDR1 SGHKS and CDR2 YYEKEE (reference sequence). Trimming removed 4 bases from V and 7 bases from J, with 21 bases in between. CDR3 region: CASSSGTGTAKQPQHF. CDR3 sequence (DNA): TGTGCCAGCAGCAGTGGTACGGGGACGGCGAAGCAGCCCCAGCATTTT.

The chain joins TRBV5-6 to TRBJ2-2; 11 nucleotides match TRBD1. The germline gives CDR1 SGHDT, CDR2 YYEEEE. V lost 4 bases, J lost 1 base, and 6 bases stayed unmatched. The CDR3 runs 17 residues. This CDR3 is CASSPDRGRVNTGELFF. The CDR3 DNA follows: TGTGCCAGCAGCCCGGACAGGGGGCGCGTGAACACCGGGGAGCTGTTTTTT.

This chain joins TRBV5-6 and TRBJ2-2, with 8 bases that match TRBD2. Germline V gene lookup returns CDR1 SGHDT and CDR2 YYEEEE. Trimming at V came to 0 bases and at J to 5 bases, leaving 6 bases not matched to a gene. There are 16 residues in the CDR3. CDR3: CASSLGTSTYTGELFF. CDR3 DNA sequence: TGTGCCAGCAGCTTGGGGACTAGCACCTATACCGGGGAGCTGTTTTTT.

The J gene is TRBJ2-1, the V gene TRBV10-1, with unresolved D. The CDR3 is made up of 12 amino acids. V lost 2 bases and J lost 10, with 9 bases in between. Germline values: CDR1 WNHNN, CDR2 SYGVQD (reference sequence). The CDR3 DNA is TGCGCCAGCAGTGAGGGGGTGGGCGAGCAGTTCTTC. Protein sequence: CASSEGVGEQFF.